This T cell receptor (beta chain) is from a study of blood T cell repertoires in COVID-19. Turning to the study itself: Researchers got acute and convalescent COVID-19 samples from the United States, Italy and Spain.

Clones were sequenced by immunoSEQ multiplex PCR, and TCRdb holds only the in-frame ones, with some missing. The data contain about 380,000 clones, roughly 86% of them singletons. With 2 bases removed from V and 3 bases from J, the gap between germline ends came to 16 bases. The CDR3 extends over 16 amino acids. The germline V gene encodes CDR1 ENHRY and CDR2 SYGVKD. The chain joins TRBV10-3 to TRBJ1-2; D is ambiguous. The sequencing sample was made of PBMCs or T cells enriched from blood (not recorded which). The source of this sequence is a man aged 30 to 39 who had recovered from COVID-19. The CDR3: CAISEDRGGSHYGYTF. The CDR3 DNA sequence: TGTGCCATCAGTGAGGATCGAGGAGGATCTCACTATGGCTACACCTTC.